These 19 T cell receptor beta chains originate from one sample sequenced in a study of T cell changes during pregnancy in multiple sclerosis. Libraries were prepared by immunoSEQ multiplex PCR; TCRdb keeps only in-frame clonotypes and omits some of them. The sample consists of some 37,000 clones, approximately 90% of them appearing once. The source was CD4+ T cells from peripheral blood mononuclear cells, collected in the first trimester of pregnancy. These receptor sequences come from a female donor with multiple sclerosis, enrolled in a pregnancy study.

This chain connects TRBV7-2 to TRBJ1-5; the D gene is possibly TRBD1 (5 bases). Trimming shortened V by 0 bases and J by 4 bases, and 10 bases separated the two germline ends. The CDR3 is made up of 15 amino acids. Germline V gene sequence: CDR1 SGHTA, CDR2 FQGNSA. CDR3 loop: CASSLAQGGNQPQHF. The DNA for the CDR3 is TGTGCCAGCAGCTTAGCCCAGGGTGGTAATCAGCCCCAGCATTTT.

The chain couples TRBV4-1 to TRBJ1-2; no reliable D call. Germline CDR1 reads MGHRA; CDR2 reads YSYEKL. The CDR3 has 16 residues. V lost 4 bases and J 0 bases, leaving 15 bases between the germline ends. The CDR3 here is CASSPPVRGTNYGYTF. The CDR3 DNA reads TGCGCCAGCAGCCCCCCGGTCCGGGGAACTAACTATGGCTACACCTTC.

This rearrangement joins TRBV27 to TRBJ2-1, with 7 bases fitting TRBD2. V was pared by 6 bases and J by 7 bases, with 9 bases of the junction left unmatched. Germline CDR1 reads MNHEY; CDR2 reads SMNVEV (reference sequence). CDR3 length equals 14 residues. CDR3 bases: TGTGCCAGCAGCCCCTGGGGGGGAGGAAATGAGCAGTTCTTC. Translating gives CASSPWGGGNEQFF.

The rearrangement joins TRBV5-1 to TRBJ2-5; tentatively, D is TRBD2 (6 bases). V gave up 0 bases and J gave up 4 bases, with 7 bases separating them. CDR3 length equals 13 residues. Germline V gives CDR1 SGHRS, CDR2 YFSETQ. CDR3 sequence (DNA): TGCGCCAGCAGCTTGGCGGAGGGAGAGACCCAGTACTTC. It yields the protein CASSLAEGETQYF.

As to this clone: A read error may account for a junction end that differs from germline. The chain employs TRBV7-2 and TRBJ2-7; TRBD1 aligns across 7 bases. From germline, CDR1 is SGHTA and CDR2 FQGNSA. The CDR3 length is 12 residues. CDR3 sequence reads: CASSVDRAELLF. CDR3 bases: TGTGCCAGCAGCGTCGACAGGGCCGAATTACTTTTC.

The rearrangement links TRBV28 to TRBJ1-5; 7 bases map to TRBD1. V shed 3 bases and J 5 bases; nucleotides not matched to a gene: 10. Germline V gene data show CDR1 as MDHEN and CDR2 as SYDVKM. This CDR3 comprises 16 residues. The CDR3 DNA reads TGTGCCAGCAGTTTCTCTCACAGGGGTCAGCATCAGCCCCAGCATTTT. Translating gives CASSFSHRGQHQPQHF.

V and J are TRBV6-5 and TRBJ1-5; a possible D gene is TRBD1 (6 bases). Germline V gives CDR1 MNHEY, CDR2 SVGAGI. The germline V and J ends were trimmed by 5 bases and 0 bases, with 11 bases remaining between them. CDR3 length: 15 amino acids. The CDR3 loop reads CASSRDTYSNQPQHF. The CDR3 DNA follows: TGTGCCAGCAGTAGGGACACCTATAGCAATCAGCCCCAGCATTTT.

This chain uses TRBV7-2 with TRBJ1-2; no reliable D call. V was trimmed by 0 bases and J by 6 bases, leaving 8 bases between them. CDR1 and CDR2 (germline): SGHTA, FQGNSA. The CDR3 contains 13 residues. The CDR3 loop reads CASSLARANGYTF. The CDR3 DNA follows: TGTGCCAGCAGCTTAGCGAGAGCCAATGGCTACACCTTC.

The CDR3 region has the DNA TGCAGCGTCCGGGACACACTAGCCAAAAACATTCAGTACTTC. Amino acid sequence: CSVRDTLAKNIQYF. The chain uses TRBV29-1 and TRBJ2-4, with a possible D match to TRBD1 (6 bases). CDR1 and CDR2 from the germline V gene are SQVTM and ANQGSEA. The V and J ends lost 6 bases and 0 bases respectively, with 12 bases between them. The CDR3 has 14 amino acids. The full variable domain, rest sourced from reference TRBV29-1 and TRBJ2-4, is SAVISQKPSRDICQRGTSLTIQCQVDSQVTMMFWYRQQPGQSLTLIATANQGSEATYESGFVIDKFPISRPNLTFSTLTVSNMSPEDSSIYLCSVRDTLAKNIQYFGAGTRLSVL.

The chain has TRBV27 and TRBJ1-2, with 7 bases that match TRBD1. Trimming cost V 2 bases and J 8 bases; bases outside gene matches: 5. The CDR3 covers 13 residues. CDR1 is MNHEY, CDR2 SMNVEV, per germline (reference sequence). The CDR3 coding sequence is TGTGCCAGCAGTTTAGCAGGGGGAAGGGGCTACACCTTC. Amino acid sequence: CASSLAGGRGYTF.

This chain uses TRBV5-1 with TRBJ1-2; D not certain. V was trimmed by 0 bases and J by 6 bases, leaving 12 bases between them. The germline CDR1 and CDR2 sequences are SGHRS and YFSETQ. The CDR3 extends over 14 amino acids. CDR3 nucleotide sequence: TGCGCCAGCAGCTTGGAGGGCAGGCGGGATGGCTACACCTTC. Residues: CASSLEGRRDGYTF.

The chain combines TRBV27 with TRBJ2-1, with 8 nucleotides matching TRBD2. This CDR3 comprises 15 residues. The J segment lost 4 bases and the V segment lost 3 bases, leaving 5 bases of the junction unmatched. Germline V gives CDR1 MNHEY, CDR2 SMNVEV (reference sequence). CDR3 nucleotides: TGTGCCAGCAGTTTGACGGGAGGGACGTACAATGAGCAGTTCTTC. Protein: CASSLTGGTYNEQFF.

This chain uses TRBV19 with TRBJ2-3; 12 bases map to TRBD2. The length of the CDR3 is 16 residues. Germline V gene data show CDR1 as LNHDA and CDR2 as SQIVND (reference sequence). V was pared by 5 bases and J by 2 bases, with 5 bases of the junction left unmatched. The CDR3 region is CASSGRLAGVTDTQYF. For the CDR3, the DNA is TGTGCCAGTAGTGGAAGACTAGCGGGGGTCACAGATACGCAGTATTTT.

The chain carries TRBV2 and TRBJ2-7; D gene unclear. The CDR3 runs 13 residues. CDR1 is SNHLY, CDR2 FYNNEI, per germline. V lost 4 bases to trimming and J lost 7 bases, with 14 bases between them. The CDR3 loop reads CASSANSLLEQYF. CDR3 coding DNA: TGTGCCAGCAGTGCTAACAGCCTTTTGGAGCAGTACTTC.

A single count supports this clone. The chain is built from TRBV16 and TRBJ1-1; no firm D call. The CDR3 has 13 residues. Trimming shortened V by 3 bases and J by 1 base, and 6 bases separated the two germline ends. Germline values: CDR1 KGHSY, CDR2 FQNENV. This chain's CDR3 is CASSQGPNTEAFF. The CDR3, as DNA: TGTGCCAGCAGCCAGGGCCCGAACACTGAAGCTTTCTTT.

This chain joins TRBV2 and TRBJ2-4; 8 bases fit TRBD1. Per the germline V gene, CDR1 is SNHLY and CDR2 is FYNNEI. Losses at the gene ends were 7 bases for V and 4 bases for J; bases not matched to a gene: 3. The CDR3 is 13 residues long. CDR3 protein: CASTGDRKNIQYF. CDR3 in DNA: TGTGCCAGCACGGGGGACAGGAAAAACATTCAGTACTTC.

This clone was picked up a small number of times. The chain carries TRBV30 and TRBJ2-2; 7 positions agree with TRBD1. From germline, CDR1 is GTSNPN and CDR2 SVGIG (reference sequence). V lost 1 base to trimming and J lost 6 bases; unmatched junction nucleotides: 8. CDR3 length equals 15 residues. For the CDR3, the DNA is TGTGCCTGGAGTGCCACAGGGGATTTTGCCGGGGAGCTGTTTTTT. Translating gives CAWSATGDFAGELFF.

The CDR3 DNA sequence: TGTGCCAGCAGCTTAGATGTGGGGGGTCGAGAGACCCAGTACTTC. Amino acids: CASSLDVGGRETQYF. The V gene is TRBV11-2, the J gene TRBJ2-5, with D tentatively TRBD2 (6 bases). Germline lookup yields CDR1 SGHAT and CDR2 FQNNGV. The CDR3 consists of 15 residues. V gave up 0 bases and J gave up 4 bases, with 12 bases separating them. Full variable domain (outside the CDR3, taken from reference TRBV11-2 and TRBJ2-5): EAGVAQSPRYKIIEKRQSVAFWCNPISGHATLYWYQQILGQGPKLLIQFQNNGVVDDSQLPKDRFSAERLKGVDSTLKIQPAKLEDSAVYLCASSLDVGGRETQYFGPGTRLLVL.

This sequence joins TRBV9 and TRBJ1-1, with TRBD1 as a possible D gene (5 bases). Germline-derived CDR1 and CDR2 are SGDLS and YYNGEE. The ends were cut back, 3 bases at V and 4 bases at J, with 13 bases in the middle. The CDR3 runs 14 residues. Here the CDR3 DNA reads TGTGCCAGCAGCGCCCAAGGGAGGGGCACTGAAGCTTTCTTT. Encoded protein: CASSAQGRGTEAFF.